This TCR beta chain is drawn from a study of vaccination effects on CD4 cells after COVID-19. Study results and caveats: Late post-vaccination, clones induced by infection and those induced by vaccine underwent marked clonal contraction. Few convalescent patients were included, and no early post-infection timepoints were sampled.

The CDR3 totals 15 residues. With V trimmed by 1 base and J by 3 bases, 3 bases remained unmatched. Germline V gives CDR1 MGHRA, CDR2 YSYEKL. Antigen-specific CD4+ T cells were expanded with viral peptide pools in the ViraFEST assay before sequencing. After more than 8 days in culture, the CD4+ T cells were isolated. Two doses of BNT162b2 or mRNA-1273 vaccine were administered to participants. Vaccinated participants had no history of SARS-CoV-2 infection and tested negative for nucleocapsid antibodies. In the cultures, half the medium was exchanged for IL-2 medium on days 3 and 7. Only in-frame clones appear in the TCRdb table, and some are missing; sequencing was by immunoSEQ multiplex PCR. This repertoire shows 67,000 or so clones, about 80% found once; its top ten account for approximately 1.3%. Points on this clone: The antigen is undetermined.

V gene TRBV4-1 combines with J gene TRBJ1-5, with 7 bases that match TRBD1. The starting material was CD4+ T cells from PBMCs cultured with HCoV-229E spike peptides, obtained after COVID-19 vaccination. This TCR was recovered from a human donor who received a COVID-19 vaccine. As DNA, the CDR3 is TGCGCCAGCAGCCAAGGGGGACAGAACAATCAGCCCCAGCATTTT. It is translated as CASSQGGQNNQPQHF.